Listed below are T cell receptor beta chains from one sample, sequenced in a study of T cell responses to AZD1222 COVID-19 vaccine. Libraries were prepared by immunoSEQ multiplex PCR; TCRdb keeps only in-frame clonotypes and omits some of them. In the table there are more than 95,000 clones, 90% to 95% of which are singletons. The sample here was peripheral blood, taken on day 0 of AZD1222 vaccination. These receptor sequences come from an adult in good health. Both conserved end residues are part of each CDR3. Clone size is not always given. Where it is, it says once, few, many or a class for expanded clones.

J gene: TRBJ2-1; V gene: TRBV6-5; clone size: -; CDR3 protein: CASVTQAGGSVSQFF
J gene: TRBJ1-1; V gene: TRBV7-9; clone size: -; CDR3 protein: CASSHGRLVAAFF
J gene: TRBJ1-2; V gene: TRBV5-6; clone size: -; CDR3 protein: CASSLAGAQWGYTF
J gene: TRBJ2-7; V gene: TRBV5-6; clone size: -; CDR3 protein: CASSLGRAIAYEQYF
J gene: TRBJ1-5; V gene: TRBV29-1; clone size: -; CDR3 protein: CSVISGGGNQPQHF
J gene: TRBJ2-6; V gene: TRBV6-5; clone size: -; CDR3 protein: CASSRDRSGANVLTF
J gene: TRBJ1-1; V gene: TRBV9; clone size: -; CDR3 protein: CASSVGRNTEAFF
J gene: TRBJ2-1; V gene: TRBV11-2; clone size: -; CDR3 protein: CASSLEGAVIGDEQFF
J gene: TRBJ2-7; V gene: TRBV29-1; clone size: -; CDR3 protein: CSIRLDVLGYEQYF
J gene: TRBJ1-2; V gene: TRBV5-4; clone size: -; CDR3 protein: CASSFPGDGYTF
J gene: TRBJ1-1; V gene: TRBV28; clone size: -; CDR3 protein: CASSPGEARNTEAFF
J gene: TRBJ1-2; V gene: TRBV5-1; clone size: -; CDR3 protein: CASSSGQGTRNIYGYTF
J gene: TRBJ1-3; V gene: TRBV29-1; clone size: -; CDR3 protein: CSVDSYSNSGNTIYF
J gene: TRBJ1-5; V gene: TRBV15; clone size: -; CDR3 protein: CATSMAVGNQPQHF
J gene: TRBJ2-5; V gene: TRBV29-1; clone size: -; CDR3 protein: CSVDFAGKGAQYF
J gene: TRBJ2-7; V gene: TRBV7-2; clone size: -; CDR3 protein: CASSLAGQDYEQYF
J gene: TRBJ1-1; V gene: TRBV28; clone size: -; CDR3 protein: CASSSWGETTEAFF
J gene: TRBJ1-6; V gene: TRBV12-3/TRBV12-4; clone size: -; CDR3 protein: CASRGTGSPLHF
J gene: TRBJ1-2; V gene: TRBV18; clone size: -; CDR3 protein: CASSPGQNYGYTF
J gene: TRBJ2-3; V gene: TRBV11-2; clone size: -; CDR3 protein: CASSFLAGATTDTQYF
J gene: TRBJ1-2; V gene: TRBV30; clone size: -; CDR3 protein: CAWVNFRGGYTF
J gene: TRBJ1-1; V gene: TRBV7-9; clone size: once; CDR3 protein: CASSLAFWAGQEAFF
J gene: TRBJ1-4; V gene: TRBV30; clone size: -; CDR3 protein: CAWSVQGLIGEKLFF
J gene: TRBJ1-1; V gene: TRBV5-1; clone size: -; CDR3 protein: CASSLTGVQGRNTEAFF
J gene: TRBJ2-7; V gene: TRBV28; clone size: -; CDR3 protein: CASSLLGSRREQYF
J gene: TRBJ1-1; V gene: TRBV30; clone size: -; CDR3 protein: CALGRGGTEAFF
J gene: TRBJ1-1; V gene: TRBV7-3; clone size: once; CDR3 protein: CASSLTGPGQFLNTEAFF
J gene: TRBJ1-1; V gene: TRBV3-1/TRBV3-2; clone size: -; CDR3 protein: CASSPRDLIRDTEAFF
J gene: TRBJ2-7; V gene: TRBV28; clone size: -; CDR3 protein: CASAQPGTRTYEQYF
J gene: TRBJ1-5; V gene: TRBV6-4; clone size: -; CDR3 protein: CASSTSVRGPQPQHF
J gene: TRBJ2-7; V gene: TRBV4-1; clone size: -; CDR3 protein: CASSQAGSKPYEQYF
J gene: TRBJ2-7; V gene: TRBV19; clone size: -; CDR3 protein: CASSMMGTSYEQYF
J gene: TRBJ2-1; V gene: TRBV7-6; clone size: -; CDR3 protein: CASSRWGGYNEQFF
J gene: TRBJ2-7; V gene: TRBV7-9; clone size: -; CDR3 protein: CASSSNANSYEQYF
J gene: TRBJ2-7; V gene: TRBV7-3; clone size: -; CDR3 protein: CASSSPRQGAFYEQYF
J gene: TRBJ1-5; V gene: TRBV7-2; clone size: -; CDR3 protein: CASSLWVGQASNQPQHF
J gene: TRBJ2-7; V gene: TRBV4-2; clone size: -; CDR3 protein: CASSLVAGDGTYEQYF
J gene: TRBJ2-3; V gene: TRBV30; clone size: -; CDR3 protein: CAWRGTSGRGYFADTQYF
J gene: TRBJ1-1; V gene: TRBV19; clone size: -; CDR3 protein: CASAGTRNTEAFF
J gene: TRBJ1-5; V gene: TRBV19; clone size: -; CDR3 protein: CASSVGQPTRFQPQHF
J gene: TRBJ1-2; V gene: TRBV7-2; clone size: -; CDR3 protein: CASSSIDIVSYGYTF
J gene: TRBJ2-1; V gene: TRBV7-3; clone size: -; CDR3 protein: CASSSDGGRAGYNEQFF
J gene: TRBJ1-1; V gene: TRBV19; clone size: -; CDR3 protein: CASSIDMLNTEAFF